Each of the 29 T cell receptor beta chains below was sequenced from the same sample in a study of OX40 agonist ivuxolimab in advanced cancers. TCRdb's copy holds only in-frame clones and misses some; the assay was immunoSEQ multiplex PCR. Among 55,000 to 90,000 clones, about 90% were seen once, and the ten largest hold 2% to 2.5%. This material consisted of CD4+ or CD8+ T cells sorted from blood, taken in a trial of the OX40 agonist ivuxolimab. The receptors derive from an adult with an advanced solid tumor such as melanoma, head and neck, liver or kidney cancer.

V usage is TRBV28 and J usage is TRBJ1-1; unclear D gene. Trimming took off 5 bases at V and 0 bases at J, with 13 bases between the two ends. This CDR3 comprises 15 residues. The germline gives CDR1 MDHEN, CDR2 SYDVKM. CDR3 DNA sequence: TGTGCCAGCAGTCCCCCGCGGTCGATGAACACTGAAGCTTTCTTT. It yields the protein CASSPPRSMNTEAFF.

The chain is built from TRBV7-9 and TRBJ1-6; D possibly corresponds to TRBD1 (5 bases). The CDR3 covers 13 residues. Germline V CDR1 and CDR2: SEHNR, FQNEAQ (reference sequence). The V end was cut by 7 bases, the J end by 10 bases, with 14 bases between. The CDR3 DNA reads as TGTGCCAGCATGGCCCTGGGGGGATCACCCCTCCACTTT. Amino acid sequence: CASMALGGSPLHF.

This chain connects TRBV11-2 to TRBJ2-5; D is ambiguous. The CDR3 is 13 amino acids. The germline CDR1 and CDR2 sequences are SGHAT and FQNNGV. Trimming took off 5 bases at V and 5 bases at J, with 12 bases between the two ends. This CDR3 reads CASSLLGGETQYF. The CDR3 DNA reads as TGTGCCAGCAGCCTCCTGGGTGGGGAGACCCAGTACTTC. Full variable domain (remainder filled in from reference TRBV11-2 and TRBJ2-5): EAGVAQSPRYKIIEKRQSVAFWCNPISGHATLYWYQQILGQGPKLLIQFQNNGVVDDSQLPKDRFSAERLKGVDSTLKIQPAKLEDSAVYLCASSLLGGETQYFGPGTRLLVL.

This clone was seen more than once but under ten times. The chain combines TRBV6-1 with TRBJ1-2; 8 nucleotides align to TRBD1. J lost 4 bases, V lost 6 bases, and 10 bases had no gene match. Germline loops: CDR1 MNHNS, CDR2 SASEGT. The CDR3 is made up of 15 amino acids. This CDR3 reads CASSQGQVQSYGYTF. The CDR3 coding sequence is TGTGCCAGCAGCCAGGGACAGGTCCAATCCTATGGCTACACCTTC.

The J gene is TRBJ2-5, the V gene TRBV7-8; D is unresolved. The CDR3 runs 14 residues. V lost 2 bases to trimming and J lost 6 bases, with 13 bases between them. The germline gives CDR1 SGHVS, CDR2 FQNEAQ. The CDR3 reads CASSLTGPTQTQYF. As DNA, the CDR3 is TGTGCCAGCAGCTTAACTGGACCCACCCAGACCCAGTACTTC.

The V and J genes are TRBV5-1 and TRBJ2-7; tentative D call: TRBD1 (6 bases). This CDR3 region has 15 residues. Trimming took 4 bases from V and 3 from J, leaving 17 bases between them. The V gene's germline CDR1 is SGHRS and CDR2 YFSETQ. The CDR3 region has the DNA TGCGCCAGCAGCCTCCAAGGACAGAGTGACTACGAGCAGTACTTC. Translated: CASSLQGQSDYEQYF.

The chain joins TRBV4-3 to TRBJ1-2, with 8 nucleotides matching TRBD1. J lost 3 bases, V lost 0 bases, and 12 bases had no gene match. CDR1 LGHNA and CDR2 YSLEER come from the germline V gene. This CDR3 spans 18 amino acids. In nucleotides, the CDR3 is TGCGCCAGCAGCCAAGAAATCCCAGGGGGCGCGATGGACTATGGCTACACCTTC. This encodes CASSQEIPGGAMDYGYTF.

The CDR3 is CASSQRDGTEAFF. CDR3 DNA sequence: TGCGCCAGCAGCCAGAGGGACGGGACTGAAGCTTTCTTT. The genes are TRBV4-1 and TRBJ1-1, with TRBD1 as a possible D gene (5 bases). This CDR3 has 13 residues. Trimming removed 3 bases at V and 5 bases at J, with 10 bases between. Germline V CDR1 and CDR2: MGHRA, YSYEKL.

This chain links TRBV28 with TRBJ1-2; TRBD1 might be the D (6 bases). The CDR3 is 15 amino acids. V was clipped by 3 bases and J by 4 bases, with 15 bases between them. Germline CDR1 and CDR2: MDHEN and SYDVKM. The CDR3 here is CASSLSQGLFYGYTF. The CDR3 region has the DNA TGTGCCAGCAGTTTGTCACAGGGCTTGTTCTATGGCTACACCTTC.

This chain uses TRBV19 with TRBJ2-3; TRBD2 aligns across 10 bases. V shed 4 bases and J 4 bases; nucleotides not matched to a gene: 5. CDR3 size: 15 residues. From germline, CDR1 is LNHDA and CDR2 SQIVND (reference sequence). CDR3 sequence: CASSTAGTSADTQYF. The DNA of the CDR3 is TGTGCCAGTAGTACAGCCGGGACTAGCGCAGATACGCAGTATTTT. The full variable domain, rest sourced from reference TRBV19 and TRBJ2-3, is DGGITQSPKYLFRKEGQNVTLSCEQNLNHDAMYWYRQDPGQGLRLIYYSQIVNDFQKGDIAEGYSVSREKKESFPLTVTSAQKNPTAFYLCASSTAGTSADTQYFGPGTRLTVL.

This CDR3 reads CASSPAGGGTGELFF. The CDR3 DNA is TGTGCCAGCAGCCCCGCAGGGGGAGGTACCGGGGAGCTGTTTTTT. The gene calls are TRBV7-3 and TRBJ2-2, with D perhaps TRBD1 (7 bases). This CDR3 contains 15 residues. CDR1 is SGHTA and CDR2 is FQGTGA in the germline V gene. Trimming took off 5 bases at V and 5 bases at J, with 15 bases between the two ends.

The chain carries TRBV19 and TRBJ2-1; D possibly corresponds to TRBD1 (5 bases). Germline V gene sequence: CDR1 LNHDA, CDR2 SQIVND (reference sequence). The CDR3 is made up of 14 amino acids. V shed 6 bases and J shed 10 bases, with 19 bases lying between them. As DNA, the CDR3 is TGTGCCAGTAGCCCGACAGCGATGGTTAGGGAGCAGTTCTTC. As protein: CASSPTAMVREQFF.

The CDR3 region has the DNA TGTGCCAGTAGTAAACAGGGGGACACCGGGGAGCTGTTTTTT. The encoded protein is CASSKQGDTGELFF. The V and J genes are TRBV19 and TRBJ2-2; 8 bases fit TRBD1. Trimming at V came to 4 bases and at J to 3 bases, leaving 1 base not matched to a gene. The CDR3 extends over 14 amino acids. The V gene's germline CDR1 is LNHDA and CDR2 SQIVND (reference sequence).

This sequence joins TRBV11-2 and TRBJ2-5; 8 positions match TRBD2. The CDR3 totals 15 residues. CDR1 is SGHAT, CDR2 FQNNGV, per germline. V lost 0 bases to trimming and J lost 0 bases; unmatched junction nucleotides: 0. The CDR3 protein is CASSLERGDQETQYF. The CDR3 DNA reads TGTGCCAGCAGCTTAGAGCGGGGGGACCAAGAGACCCAGTACTTC.

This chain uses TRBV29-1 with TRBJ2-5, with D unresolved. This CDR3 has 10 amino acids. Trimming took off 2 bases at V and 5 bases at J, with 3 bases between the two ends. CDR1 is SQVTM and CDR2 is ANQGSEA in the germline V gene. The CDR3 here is CSVESETQYF. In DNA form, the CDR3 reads TGCAGCGTTGAAAGTGAGACCCAGTACTTC.

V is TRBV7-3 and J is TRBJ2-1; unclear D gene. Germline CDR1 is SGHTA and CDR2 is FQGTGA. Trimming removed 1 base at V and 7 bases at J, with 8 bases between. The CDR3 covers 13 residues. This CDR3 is CASSLIAGNEQFF. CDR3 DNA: TGTGCCAGCAGCTTAATCGCCGGGAATGAGCAGTTCTTC.

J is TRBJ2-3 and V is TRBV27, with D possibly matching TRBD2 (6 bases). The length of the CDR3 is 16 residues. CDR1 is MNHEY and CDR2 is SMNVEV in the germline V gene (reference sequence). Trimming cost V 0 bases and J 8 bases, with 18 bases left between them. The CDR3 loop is CASSLSGGIVAGTQYF. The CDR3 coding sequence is TGTGCCAGCAGTTTATCAGGCGGGATAGTGGCAGGTACGCAGTATTTT.

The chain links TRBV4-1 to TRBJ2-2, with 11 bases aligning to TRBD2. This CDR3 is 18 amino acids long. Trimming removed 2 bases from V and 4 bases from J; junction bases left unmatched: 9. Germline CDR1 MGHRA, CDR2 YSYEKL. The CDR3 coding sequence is TGCGCCAGCAGCCAACATAGCGGGGGGGCCCGGGGCACCGGGGAGCTGTTTTTT. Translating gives CASSQHSGGARGTGELFF.

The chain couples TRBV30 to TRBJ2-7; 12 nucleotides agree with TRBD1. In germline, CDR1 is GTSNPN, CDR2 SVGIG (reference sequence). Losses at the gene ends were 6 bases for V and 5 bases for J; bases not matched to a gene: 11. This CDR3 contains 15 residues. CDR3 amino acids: CACHPSGQGADEQYF. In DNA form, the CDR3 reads TGTGCCTGTCACCCCTCGGGACAGGGGGCCGACGAGCAGTACTTC.

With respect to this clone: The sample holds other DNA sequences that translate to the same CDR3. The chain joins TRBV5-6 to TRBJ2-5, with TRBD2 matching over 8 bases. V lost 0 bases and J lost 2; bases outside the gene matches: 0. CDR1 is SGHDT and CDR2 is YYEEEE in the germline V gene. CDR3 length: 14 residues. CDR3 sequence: CASSLGGRQETQYF. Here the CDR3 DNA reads TGTGCCAGCAGCTTGGGCGGGAGGCAAGAGACCCAGTACTTC.

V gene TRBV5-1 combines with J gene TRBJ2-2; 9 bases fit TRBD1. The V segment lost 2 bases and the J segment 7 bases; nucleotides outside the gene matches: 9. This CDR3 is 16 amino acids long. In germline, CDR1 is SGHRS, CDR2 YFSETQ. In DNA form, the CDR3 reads TGCGCCAGCAGCTTCGTCCGGGACAGGGTCGACGGGGAGCTGTTTTTT. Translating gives CASSFVRDRVDGELFF.

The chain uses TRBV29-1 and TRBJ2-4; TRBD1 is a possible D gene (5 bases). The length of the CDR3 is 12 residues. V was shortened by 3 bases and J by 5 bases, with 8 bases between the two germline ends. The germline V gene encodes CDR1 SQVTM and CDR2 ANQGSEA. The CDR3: CSVDRGENIQYF. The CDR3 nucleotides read TGCAGCGTTGATAGGGGCGAAAACATTCAGTACTTC.

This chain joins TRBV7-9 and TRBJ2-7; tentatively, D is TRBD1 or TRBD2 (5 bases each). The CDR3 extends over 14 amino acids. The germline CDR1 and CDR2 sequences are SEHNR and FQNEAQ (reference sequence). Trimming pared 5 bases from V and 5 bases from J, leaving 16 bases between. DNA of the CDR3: TGTGCCAGCAGCGCAAGAGGGGACGACGACGAGCAGTACTTC. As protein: CASSARGDDDEQYF. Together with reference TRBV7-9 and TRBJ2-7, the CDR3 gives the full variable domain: DTGVSQNPRHKITKRGQNVTFRCDPISEHNRLYWYRQTLGQGPEFLTYFQNEAQLEKSRLLSDRFSAERPKGSFSTLEIQRTEQGDSAMYLCASSARGDDDEQYFGPGTRLTVT.

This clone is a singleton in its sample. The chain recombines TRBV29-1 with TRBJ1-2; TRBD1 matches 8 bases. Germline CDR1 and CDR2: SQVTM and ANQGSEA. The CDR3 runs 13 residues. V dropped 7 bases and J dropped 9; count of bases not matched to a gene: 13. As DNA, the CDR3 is TGCAGCGGCCTGGGTTCAGGGGGCAACAGCTACACCTTC. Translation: CSGLGSGGNSYTF.

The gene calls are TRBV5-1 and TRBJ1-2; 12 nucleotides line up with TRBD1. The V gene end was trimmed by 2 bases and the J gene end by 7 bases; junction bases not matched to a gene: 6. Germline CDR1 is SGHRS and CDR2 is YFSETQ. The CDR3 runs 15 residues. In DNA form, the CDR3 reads TGCGCCAGCAGCTTAGGGACAGGGGGCGCCGGTGGCTACACCTTC. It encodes CASSLGTGGAGGYTF.

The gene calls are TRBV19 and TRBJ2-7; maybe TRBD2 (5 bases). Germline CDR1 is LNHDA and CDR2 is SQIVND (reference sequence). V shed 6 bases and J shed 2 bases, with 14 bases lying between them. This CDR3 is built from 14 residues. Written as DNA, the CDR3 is TGTGCCAGTAGCAACCCTTTCGGGACCTACGAGCAGTACTTC. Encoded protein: CASSNPFGTYEQYF.

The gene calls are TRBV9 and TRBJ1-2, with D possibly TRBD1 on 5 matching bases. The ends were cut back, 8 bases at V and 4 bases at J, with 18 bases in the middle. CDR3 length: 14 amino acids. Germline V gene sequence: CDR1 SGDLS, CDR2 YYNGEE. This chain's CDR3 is CASTTGTNSYGYTF. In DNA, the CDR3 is TGTGCCAGTACCACGGGGACGAACTCCTATGGCTACACCTTC.

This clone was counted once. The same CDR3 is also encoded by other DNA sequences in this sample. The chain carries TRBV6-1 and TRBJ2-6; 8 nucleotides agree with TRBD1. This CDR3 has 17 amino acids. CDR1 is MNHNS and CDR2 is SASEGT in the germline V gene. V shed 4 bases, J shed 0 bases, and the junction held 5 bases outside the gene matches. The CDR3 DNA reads TGTGCCAGCAGTGCTCGGACAGGGCGCTCTGGGGCCAACGTCCTGACTTTC. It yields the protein CASSARTGRSGANVLTF.

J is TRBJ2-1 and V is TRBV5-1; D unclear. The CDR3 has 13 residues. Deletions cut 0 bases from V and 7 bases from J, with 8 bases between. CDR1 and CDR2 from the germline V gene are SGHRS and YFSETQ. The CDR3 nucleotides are TGCGCCAGCAGCTTGGTAGACGGGAATGAGCAGTTCTTC. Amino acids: CASSLVDGNEQFF.